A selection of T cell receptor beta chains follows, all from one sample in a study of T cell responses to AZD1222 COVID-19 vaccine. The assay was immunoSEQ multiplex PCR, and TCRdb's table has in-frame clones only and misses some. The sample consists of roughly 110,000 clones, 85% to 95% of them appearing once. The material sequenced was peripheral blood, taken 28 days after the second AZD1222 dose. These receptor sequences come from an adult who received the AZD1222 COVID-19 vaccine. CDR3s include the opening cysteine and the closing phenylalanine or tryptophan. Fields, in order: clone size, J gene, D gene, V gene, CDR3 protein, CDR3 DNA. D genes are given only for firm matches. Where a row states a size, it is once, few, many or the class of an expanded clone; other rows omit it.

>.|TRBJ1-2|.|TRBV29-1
CSVGGGNYGYTF
TGCAGCGTTGGTGGAGGGAACTATGGCTACACCTTC
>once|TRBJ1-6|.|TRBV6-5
CASSYSRVPGDSPLHF
TGTGCCAGCAGTTACTCGAGGGTTCCAGGGGATTCACCCCTCCACTTT
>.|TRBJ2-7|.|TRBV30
CAWSGNRPNEQYF
TGTGCCTGGAGTGGGAACCGACCCAACGAGCAGTACTTC
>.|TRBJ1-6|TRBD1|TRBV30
CAWTDRGDSPLHF
TGTGCCTGGACAGACAGGGGTGATTCACCCCTCCACTTT
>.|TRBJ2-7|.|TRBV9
CASSVEPGHNEQYF
TGTGCCAGCAGCGTAGAACCGGGACATAACGAGCAGTACTTC
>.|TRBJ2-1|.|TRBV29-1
CSVFKGGSYNEQFF
TGCAGCGTTTTTAAGGGAGGCTCCTACAATGAGCAGTTCTTC
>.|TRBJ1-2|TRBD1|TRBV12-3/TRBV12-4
CASTENRGDGYTF
TGTGCCAGCACCGAAAACAGGGGCGACGGCTACACCTTC
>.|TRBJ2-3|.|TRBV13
CASSIGQYTDTQYF
TGTGCCAGCAGCATAGGACAGTACACAGATACGCAGTATTTT
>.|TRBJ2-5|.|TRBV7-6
CASSLGGGTETQYF
TGTGCCAGCAGCTTAGGTGGCGGGACAGAGACCCAGTACTTC
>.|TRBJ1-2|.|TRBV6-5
CASSLTGDYGYTF
TGTGCCAGCAGCTTGACAGGAGACTATGGCTACACCTTC
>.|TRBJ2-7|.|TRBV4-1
CASSQARTYEQYF
TGCGCCAGCAGCCAAGCTAGAACCTACGAGCAGTACTTC
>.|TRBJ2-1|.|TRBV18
CASSPQTGNNEQFF
TGTGCCAGCTCACCACAGACTGGTAACAATGAGCAGTTCTTC
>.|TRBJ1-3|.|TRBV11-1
CASSFGQNGNTIYF
TGTGCCAGCAGCTTTGGACAAAATGGAAACACCATATATTTT
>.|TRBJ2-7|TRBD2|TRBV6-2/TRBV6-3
CASSPRLAGGSYEQYF
TGTGCCAGCAGTCCCCGACTAGCGGGAGGATCCTACGAGCAGTACTTC
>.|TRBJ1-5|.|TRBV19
CASSPVSNQPQHF
TGTGCCAGTAGCCCGGTTAGCAATCAGCCCCAGCATTTT
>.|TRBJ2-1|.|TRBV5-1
CASGRGETYNEQFF
TGCGCCAGCGGGAGGGGGGAGACCTACAATGAGCAGTTCTTC
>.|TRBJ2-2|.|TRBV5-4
CASSPTGRPGELFF
TGTGCCAGCAGCCCGACAGGCCGGCCCGGGGAGCTGTTTTTT
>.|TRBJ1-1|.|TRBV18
CASSPRLSGDLETEAFF
TGTGCCAGCTCACCTCGTTTGTCCGGGGACCTGGAAACTGAAGCTTTCTTT
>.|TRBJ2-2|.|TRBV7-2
CASSTTGTNTGELFF
TGTGCCAGCAGTACCACCGGGACCAACACCGGGGAGCTGTTTTTT
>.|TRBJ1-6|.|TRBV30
CAWSSETGISYNSPLHF
TGTGCCTGGAGTTCCGAGACAGGCATCTCCTATAATTCACCCCTCCACTTT
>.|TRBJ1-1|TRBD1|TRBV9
CASSVGGQGPFRGTEAFF
TGTGCCAGCAGCGTAGGTGGACAGGGGCCCTTTCGGGGAACTGAAGCTTTCTTT
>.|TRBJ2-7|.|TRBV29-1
CSGQSPLSYEQYF
TGCAGCGGTCAGTCCCCTCTCTCCTACGAGCAGTACTTC
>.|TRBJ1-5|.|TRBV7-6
CASSLIEGDNQPQHF
TGTGCCAGCAGCTTAATTGAAGGGGACAATCAGCCCCAGCATTTT
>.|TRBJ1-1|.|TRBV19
CASSIVTMNTEAFF
TGTGCCAGTAGTATAGTGACGATGAACACTGAAGCTTTCTTT
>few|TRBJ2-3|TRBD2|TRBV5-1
CASSLAGSLAGYTDTQYF
TGCGCCAGCAGCTTGGCGGGGTCGTTAGCGGGGTACACAGATACGCAGTATTTT